Below are 5 T cell receptor beta chains sequenced from a single sample in a study of blood T cell repertoires in COVID-19. Data came from immunoSEQ multiplex PCR; TCRdb stores just in-frame clones and leaves some out. The sample has over 95,000 clones, around 88% seen once; the top ten hold approximately 19%. The source material was peripheral blood. These receptors came from a human donor with acute or convalescent COVID-19. The donor label of this sample is uncertain.

This rearrangement joins TRBV6-2 or TRBV6-3 to TRBJ2-7; tentatively, D is TRBD1 (6 bases). CDR3 length: 15 residues. With 6 bases removed from V and 0 bases from J, the gap between germline ends came to 15 bases. CDR1 and CDR2 from the germline V gene are MNHEY and SVGEGT. CDR3 nucleotides: TGTGCCAGCAGCGACGGACAGCTTTACTCCTACGAGCAGTACTTC. Translation gives CASSDGQLYSYEQYF.

This clone has a single count. The chain couples TRBV12-3 or TRBV12-4 to TRBJ1-4, with D possibly being TRBD1 (5 bases). The CDR3 is 13 residues long. V lost 6 bases, J lost 8 bases, and 13 bases lay in between. CDR3 residues: CASRGGEREKLFF. The DNA of the CDR3 is TGTGCCAGCAGGGGAGGGGAAAGGGAAAAACTGTTTTTT.

The rearrangement uses TRBV10-3 and TRBJ1-6; 7 bases agree with TRBD1. The CDR3 totals 15 residues. Germline V gene lookup returns CDR1 ENHRY and CDR2 SYGVKD. The junction had 7 bases not matched to a gene; V was cut back by 5 bases and J by 6 bases. The CDR3 DNA reads TGTGCCATCAGTACCGAGGGGGCTCCTAATTCACCCCTCCACTTT. It encodes CAISTEGAPNSPLHF.

The rearrangement uses TRBV11-2 and TRBJ2-7; D might be TRBD2 (5 bases). Germline CDR1 is SGHAT and CDR2 is FQNNGV. The CDR3 covers 16 residues. Trimming took off 1 base at V and 3 bases at J, with 16 bases between the two ends. Written as DNA, the CDR3 is TGTGCCAGCAGCTTAGTATTAACTAGTGTCGGCTACGAGCAGTACTTC. Protein product: CASSLVLTSVGYEQYF.

The chain carries TRBV7-9 and TRBJ1-1, with no clear D. The CDR3 runs 13 residues. The germline V and J ends were trimmed by 4 bases and 1 base, with 7 bases remaining between them. Germline V gives CDR1 SEHNR, CDR2 FQNEAQ (reference sequence). CDR3 region: CASSSGSNTEAFF. The CDR3 DNA follows: TGTGCCAGCAGCTCCGGTTCGAACACTGAAGCTTTCTTT.